Below, 7 T cell receptor beta chains from the same sample are listed, as sequenced in a study of identical twins. TCRdb redid the calling of the 5' RACE reads with MiXCR, one entry per CDR3 protein. The sample has a few hundred thousand distinct CDR3 sequences; approximately 15% are singletons. The same sample was also used in a study of yellow fever vaccine responses in identical twins.

Sequenced sample: CD4+ T cells sorted from blood. Every receptor here comes from a woman between 18 and 29 years old in good health.

This clonotype was seen many times. This chain connects TRBV5-1 to TRBJ2-7; 7 bases align to TRBD1. The CDR3 loop spans 13 amino acids. Trimming cost V 4 bases and J 6 bases; bases outside gene matches: 7. Germline V gene data show CDR1 as SGHRS and CDR2 as YFSETQ. The CDR3 reads CASSEQGLLEQYF. Here the CDR3 DNA reads TGCGCCAGCAGCGAACAGGGGCTCCTCGAGCAGTACTTC.

This clonotype turned up a few times. The chain combines TRBV6-5 with TRBJ2-5; 9 bases line up with TRBD1. V trimming: 0 bases; J trimming: 2 bases; junction bases outside the gene matches: 7. Germline-derived CDR1 and CDR2 are MNHEY and SVGAGI. CDR3 length: 17 amino acids. In DNA, the CDR3 is TGTGCCAGCAGTTACTCTAGGGGGGGGACAGGGCAAGAGACCCAGTACTTC. The encoded protein is CASSYSRGGTGQETQYF.

The chain employs TRBV10-3 and TRBJ1-2; D is undetermined. The CDR3 extends over 13 amino acids. Trimming left V 0 bases short and J 7 bases short, with 9 bases between. Germline loops: CDR1 ENHRY, CDR2 SYGVKD. In DNA, the CDR3 is TGTGCCATCAGTGAGTCTGCCGGGCCTGGCTACACCTTC. Protein sequence: CAISESAGPGYTF.

V is TRBV12-3 or TRBV12-4 and J is TRBJ2-6, with D maybe TRBD2 (5 bases). CDR3 length equals 17 residues. V was clipped by 7 bases and J by 3 bases, with 19 bases between them. CDR3 sequence: CASTSSGKSGGANVLTF. CDR3 nucleotide sequence: TGTGCCAGCACCTCGTCGGGGAAATCTGGTGGGGCCAACGTCCTGACTTTC.

This clonotype occurred many times. The chain carries TRBV12-3 or TRBV12-4 and TRBJ1-1, with TRBD1 as a possible D gene (5 bases). Trimming left V 6 bases short and J 0 bases short, with 11 bases between. This CDR3 contains 14 residues. CDR3 DNA sequence: TGTGCCAGCAGCCCGGACAACATGAACACTGAAGCTTTCTTT. As protein: CASSPDNMNTEAFF.

V usage is TRBV6-2 or TRBV6-3 and J usage is TRBJ1-5; TRBD1 might be the D (6 bases). V lost 8 bases to trimming and J lost 10 bases, with 24 bases between them. There are 15 residues in the CDR3. Germline V gene sequence: CDR1 MNHEY, CDR2 SVGEGT. The CDR3 spells CASVPGGQPWVPQHF. In DNA form, the CDR3 reads TGTGCCAGCGTCCCCGGAGGACAGCCCTGGGTACCCCAGCATTTT.

The gene calls are TRBV5-4 and TRBJ2-7, with 8 bases that match TRBD1. This CDR3 has 16 residues. The germline V gene encodes CDR1 SGHNT and CDR2 YYREEE (reference sequence). J gave up 1 base and V 3 bases, and 9 bases lay outside the gene matches. In DNA form, the CDR3 reads TGTGCCAGCAGCTCAACTTCCGGGACAGGATCCTACGAGCAGTACTTC. This gives the protein CASSSTSGTGSYEQYF. Together with reference TRBV5-4 and TRBJ2-7, the CDR3 gives the full variable domain: ETGVTQSPTHLIKTRGQQVTLRCSSQSGHNTVSWYQQALGQGPQFIFQYYREEENGRGNFPPRFSGLQFPNYSSELNVNALELDDSALYLCASSSTSGTGSYEQYFGPGTRLTVT.